This TCR beta chain was sequenced during a study of OX40 agonist ivuxolimab in advanced cancers. Study-level findings and limits: Fewer expanded clones were found on average in CD4+ than in CD8+ T cells.

The V end was cut by 6 bases, the J end by 5 bases, with 8 bases between. This CDR3 has 12 residues. Germline CDR1 reads MNHNS; CDR2 reads SASEGT. In the case of this clone: Its antigen is not identified.

The protocol was immunoSEQ multiplex PCR, while the TCRdb copy is restricted to in-frame clones and leaves out a portion. The data contain tens of thousands of clones, roughly 92% of them singletons. Sequenced material: CD4+ or CD8+ T cells sorted from blood, taken in a trial of the OX40 agonist ivuxolimab. The chain employs TRBV6-1 and TRBJ2-1; the D gene is possibly TRBD1 (5 bases). This TCR came from an adult with an advanced solid tumor such as melanoma, head and neck, liver or kidney cancer. The DNA for the CDR3 is TGTGCCAGCAGGGGGCTCAACAATGAGCAGTTCTTC. It specifies CASRGLNNEQFF.